The clone carrying this TCR beta chain was seen more than once but under ten times. Its target is unknown. As to time point: patch test 2, 6 weeks after DPC sensitization. Indicated treatment: therapeutic diphenylcyclopropenone sensitization with weekly scalp DPC. The data belong to a study of human T cells and chemical hapten exposure. TCRdb re-called the RACE reads through MiXCR, storing one row per CDR3 protein. The table lists fewer than 100,000 distinct CDR3 sequences, 7% to 10% of them singletons. Study findings and constraints: Patch test score tracked positively with PT1 expanded TCR counts.

The sequencing here drew on whole blood, taken in connection with sensitization to the hapten diphenylcyclopropenone (DPC). The source of this sequence is a middle-aged woman with alopecia areata. Some clones in this sample may be carry-over from other donors' samples.

The CDR3 loop is CASSPNTEAFF. CDR3 DNA: TGTGCCAGCTCACCAAACACTGAAGCTTTCTTT. This rearrangement joins TRBV18 to TRBJ1-1; no definite D call. The CDR3 is 11 residues long. V dropped 2 bases and J dropped 2 bases, with 0 bases sitting between them. The germline V gene encodes CDR1 KGHSH and CDR2 LQKENI. Combining the CDR3 with reference TRBV18 and TRBJ1-1 gives the whole variable domain NAGVMQNPRHLVRRRGQEARLRCSPMKGHSHVYWYRQLPEEGLKFMVYLQKENIIDESGMPKERFSAEFPKEGPSILRIQQVVRGDSAAYFCASSPNTEAFFGQGTRLTVV.